This record concerns one T cell receptor beta chain sequence. This sample is drawn from a study of blood T cell repertoires in COVID-19. Study-level background: Some COVID-19 samples were acute and others convalescent; all came from the United States, Italy and Spain. T cells, B-cell-depleted T cells, or PBMCs provided the cDNA or gDNA that served as material.

In the authors' workflow: From reference gene primer amplification, estimates of nucleated cell counts were derived. Profiled with immunoSEQ multiplex PCR; TCRdb holds only in-frame clones, not every one. V and J calls and clone size follow that table, whereas D and trimming were derived from the DNA. The sample includes 130,000 to 150,000 clones, roughly 87% of them seen just once. This CDR3 region has 18 residues. CDR1 and CDR2 from the germline V gene are SNHLY and FYNNEI. Germline trimming cut 2 bases from V and 0 bases from J; bases unmatched to any gene: 6. The J gene is TRBJ1-4, the V gene TRBV2; 10 bases are a match to TRBD1. Sequencing was performed on peripheral blood. The receptor was derived from a man in his 70s with acute or convalescent COVID-19. The CDR3 sequence is CASSEPGQGFATNEKLFF. The CDR3 nucleotides are TGTGCCAGCAGTGAACCGGGACAGGGGTTTGCAACTAATGAAAAACTGTTTTTT. Looking up the rest from reference TRBV2 and TRBJ1-4 gives the full variable domain: EPEVTQTPSHQVTQMGQEVILRCVPISNHLYFYWYRQILGQKVEFLVSFYNNEISEKSEIFDDQFSVERPDGSNFTLKIRSTKLEDSAMYFCASSEPGQGFATNEKLFFGSGTQLSVL.